This T cell receptor (beta chain) was documented in a study of blood T cell repertoires in COVID-19. The V gene lost 0 bases and the J gene lost 0 bases, with 12 bases spanning the gap. This CDR3 is 17 amino acids long. Germline loops: CDR1 LGHDT, CDR2 YNNKEL (reference sequence). TCRdb keeps only in-frame clones here, not all; method: immunoSEQ multiplex PCR. The sample contains under 85,000 clones, around 83% of which appear only once. Sequencing was performed on peripheral blood. The chain couples TRBV3-1 (or the pseudogene TRBV3-2) to TRBJ2-1; D is ambiguous. This receptor was identified in a man over 45 with active COVID-19. CDR3 bases: TGTGCCAGCAGCCAAGATGCGGTGCGTGACTCCTACAATGAGCAGTTCTTC. Amino acid sequence: CASSQDAVRDSYNEQFF.